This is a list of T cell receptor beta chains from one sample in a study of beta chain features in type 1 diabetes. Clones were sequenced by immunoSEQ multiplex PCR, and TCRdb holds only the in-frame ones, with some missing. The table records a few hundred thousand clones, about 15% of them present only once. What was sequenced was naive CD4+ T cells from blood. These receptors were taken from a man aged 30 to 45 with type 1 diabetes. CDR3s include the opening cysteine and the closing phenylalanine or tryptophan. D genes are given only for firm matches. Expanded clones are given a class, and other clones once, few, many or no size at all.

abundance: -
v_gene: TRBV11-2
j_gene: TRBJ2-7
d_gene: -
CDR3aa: CASAQGSYEQYF
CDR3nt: TGTGCCAGCGCGCAGGGTTCCTACGAGCAGTACTTC

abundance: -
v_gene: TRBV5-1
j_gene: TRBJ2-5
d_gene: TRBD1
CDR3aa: CASSLVPGQGETQYF
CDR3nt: TGCGCCAGCAGCTTGGTCCCGGGACAGGGAGAGACCCAGTACTTC

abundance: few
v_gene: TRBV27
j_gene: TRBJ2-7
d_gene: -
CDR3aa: CASSKRGEQYF
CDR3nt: TGTGCCAGCAGTAAACGGGGCGAGCAGTACTTC

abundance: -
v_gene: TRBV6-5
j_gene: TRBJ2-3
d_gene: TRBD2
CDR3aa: CASSYSIAGEDTQYF
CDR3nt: TGTGCCAGCAGTTACTCGATAGCGGGAGAAGATACGCAGTATTTT

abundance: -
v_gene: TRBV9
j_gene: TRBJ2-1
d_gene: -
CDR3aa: CASSAWTGLYNEQFF
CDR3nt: TGTGCCAGCAGCGCTTGGACAGGACTATACAATGAGCAGTTCTTC

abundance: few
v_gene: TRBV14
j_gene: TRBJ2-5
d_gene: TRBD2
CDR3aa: CASSQELAGGETQYF
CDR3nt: TGTGCCAGCAGCCAAGAGCTAGCGGGGGGAGAGACCCAGTACTTC

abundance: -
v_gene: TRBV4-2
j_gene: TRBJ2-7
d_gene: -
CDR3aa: CASSQVSYEQYF
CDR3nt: TGTGCCAGCAGCCAAGTTAGCTACGAGCAGTACTTC

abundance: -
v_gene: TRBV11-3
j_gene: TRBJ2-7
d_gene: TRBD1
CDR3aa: CASSWTGGSHEQYF
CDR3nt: TGTGCCAGCTCATGGACAGGGGGTTCCCACGAGCAGTACTTC

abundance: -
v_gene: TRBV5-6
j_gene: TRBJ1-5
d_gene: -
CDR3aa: CASSLGAFSNQPQHF
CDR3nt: TGTGCCAGCAGCTTGGGGGCCTTTAGCAATCAGCCCCAGCATTTT

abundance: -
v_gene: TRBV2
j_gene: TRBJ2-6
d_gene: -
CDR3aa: CASSLTGQANVLTF
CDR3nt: TGTGCCAGCAGTTTGACAGGCCAGGCCAACGTCCTGACTTTC

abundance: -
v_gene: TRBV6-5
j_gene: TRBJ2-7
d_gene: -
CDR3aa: CASSEGPGIYEQYF
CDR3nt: TGTGCCAGCAGTGAAGGTCCAGGGATCTACGAGCAGTACTTC

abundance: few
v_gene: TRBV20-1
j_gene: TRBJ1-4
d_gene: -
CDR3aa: CSASDEKLFF
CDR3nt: TGCAGTGCTAGCGATGAAAAACTGTTTTTT

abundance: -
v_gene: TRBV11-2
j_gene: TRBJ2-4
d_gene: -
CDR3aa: CASSSGRARGNIQYF
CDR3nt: TGTGCCAGCAGCTCCGGACGAGCCCGCGGGAACATTCAGTACTTC

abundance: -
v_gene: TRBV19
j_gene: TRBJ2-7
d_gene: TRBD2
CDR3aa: CASSMREDYEQYF
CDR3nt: TGTGCCAGTAGTATGCGGGAGGACTACGAGCAGTACTTC

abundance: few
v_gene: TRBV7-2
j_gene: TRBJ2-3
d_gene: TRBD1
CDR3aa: CASSGDRVADTQYF
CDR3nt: TGTGCCAGCAGCGGGGACAGGGTCGCAGATACGCAGTATTTT

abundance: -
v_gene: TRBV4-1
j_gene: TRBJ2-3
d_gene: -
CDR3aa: CASSQNPGITDTQYF
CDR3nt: TGCGCCAGCAGCCAGAACCCAGGGATCACAGATACGCAGTATTTT

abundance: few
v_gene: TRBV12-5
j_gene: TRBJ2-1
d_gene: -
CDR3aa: CASGFLYEQFF
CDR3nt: TGTGCTAGTGGTTTTCTCTATGAGCAGTTCTTC

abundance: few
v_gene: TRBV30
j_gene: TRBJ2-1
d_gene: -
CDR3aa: CAWSGGGGLLVTEQFF
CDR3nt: TGTGCCTGGAGTGGTGGGGGAGGTCTACTAGTAACTGAGCAGTTCTTC

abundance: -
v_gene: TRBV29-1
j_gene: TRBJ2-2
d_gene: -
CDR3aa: CSVGWGRTGKSGELFF
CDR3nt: TGCAGCGTTGGCTGGGGTCGAACAGGAAAATCCGGGGAGCTGTTTTTT

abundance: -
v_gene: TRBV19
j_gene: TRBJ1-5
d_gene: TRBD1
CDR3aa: CASSVDRVRNQPQHF
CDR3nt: TGTGCCAGTAGTGTAGACAGGGTACGCAATCAGCCCCAGCATTTT

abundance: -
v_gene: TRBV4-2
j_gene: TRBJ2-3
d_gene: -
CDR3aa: CASSQQGPDTQYF
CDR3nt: TGTGCCAGCAGCCAGCAGGGTCCAGATACGCAGTATTTT

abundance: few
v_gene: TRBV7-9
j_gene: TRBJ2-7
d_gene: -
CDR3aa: CASSLFARTYEQYF
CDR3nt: TGTGCCAGCAGCTTATTCGCCAGGACCTACGAGCAGTACTTC

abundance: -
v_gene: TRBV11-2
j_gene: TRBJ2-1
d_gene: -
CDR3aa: CASELERSYNEQFF
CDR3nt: TGTGCCAGCGAGTTGGAGCGGTCCTACAATGAGCAGTTCTTC

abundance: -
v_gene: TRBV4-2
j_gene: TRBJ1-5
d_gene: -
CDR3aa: CASSQETGWEPQHF
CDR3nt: TGTGCCAGCAGCCAAGAAACAGGGTGGGAGCCCCAGCATTTT

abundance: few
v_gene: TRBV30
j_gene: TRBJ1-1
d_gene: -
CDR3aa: CAFNRHSEAFF
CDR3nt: TGTGCCTTCAACCGACACTCTGAAGCTTTCTTT

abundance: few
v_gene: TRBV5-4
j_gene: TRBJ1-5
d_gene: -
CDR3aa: CASSLGGGNQPQHF
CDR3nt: TGTGCCAGCAGCTTAGGAGGGGGCAATCAGCCCCAGCATTTT

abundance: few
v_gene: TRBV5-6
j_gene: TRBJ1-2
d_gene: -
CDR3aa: CASRYRDTLGNYGYTF
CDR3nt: TGTGCCAGCAGATACCGGGACACGCTAGGGAACTATGGCTACACCTTC

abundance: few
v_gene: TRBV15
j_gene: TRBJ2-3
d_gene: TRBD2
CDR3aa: CATSRGAGKNTDTQYF
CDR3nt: TGTGCCACCAGCAGGGGAGCGGGAAAGAACACAGATACGCAGTATTTT

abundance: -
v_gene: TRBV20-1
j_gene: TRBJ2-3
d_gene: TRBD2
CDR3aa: CSARFAGGLNF
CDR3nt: TGCAGTGCTAGATTCGCGGGAGGTCTAAATTTT

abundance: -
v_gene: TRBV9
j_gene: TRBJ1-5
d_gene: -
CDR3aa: CASSVEAGYNQPQHF
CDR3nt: TGTGCCAGCAGCGTAGAGGCAGGGTACAATCAGCCCCAGCATTTT

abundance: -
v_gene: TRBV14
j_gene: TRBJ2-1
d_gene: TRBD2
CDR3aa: CASSQGLAGSYEQFF
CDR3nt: TGTGCCAGCAGCCAAGGACTAGCGGGGTCCTATGAGCAGTTCTTC

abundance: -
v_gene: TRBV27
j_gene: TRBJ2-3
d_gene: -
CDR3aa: CASNQGGTQYF
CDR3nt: TGTGCCAGCAATCAGGGGGGAACGCAGTATTTT

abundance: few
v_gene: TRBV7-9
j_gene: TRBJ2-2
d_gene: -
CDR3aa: CASSPQQPHGGELFF
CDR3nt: TGTGCCAGCAGCCCCCAGCAGCCCCACGGGGGGGAGCTGTTTTTT